The T cell receptor beta chain described here comes from a study of blood T cell repertoires in COVID-19. As for the study in general: PBMCs, B-cell-depleted T cells, or T cells provided the cDNA or gDNA that made up the material.

Sequencing was performed with immunoSEQ multiplex PCR; in TCRdb, only in-frame clones are kept and a portion is missing. The data contain about 11,000 clones, around 87% of them singletons. This CDR3 is 16 amino acids long. V lost 3 bases, J lost 0 bases, and 13 bases lay in between. CDR1 and CDR2 (germline): SGHRS, YFSETQ. The sequenced sample was peripheral blood. The source is a human donor in a cohort sampled during active COVID-19. The chain links TRBV5-1 to TRBJ1-3; tentatively, D is TRBD1 (6 bases). The CDR3 DNA is TGCGCCAGCAGCTCCCAGACAGGCAGCTCTGGAAACACCATATATTTT. Translation gives CASSSQTGSSGNTIYF.